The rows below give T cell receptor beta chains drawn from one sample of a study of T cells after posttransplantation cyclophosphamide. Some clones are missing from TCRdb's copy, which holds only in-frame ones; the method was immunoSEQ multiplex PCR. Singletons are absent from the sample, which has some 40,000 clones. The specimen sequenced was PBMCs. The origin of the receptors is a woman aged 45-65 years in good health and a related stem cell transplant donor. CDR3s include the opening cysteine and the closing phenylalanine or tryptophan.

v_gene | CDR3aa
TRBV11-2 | CASSLDRADSKRF
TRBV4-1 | CASSQARGEGGYTF
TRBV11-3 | CASSPTGDEQFF
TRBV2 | CASSEEGGHQPQHF
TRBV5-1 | CASRPGTGTDTQYF
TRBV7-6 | CASSSDRVEVFF
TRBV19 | CASSMGRPSTDTQYF
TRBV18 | CASSPGTDEKLFF
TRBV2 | CASSTGGNGSPLHF
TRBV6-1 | CASSEYWDREAYEQYF
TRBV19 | CASTTRTGEINGYTF
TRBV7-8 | CASSFGRGLEQYF
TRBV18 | CASSPNLNTEAFF
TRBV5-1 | CASSSTGGTNEKLFF
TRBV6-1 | CASSEPDRTNEKLFF
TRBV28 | CASSPSTGASNQPQHF
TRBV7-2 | CASSLAFGTLTYEQYF
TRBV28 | CASSSPGQYNEQFF
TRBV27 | CASSPTRLDNSPLHF
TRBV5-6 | CASSQNLAGGTDTQYF
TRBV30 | CAWSGAGNAGNTIYF
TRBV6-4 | CASSDRPAGPYEQYF
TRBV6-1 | CASLERQSSYEQYF
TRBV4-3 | CASSRQQGGNQPQHF
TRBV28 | CASSFPNSMSEQYF
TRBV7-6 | CASSLGRGDEAFF
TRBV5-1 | CASSFGQVGFTLHF
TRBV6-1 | CASIGGISYNSPLHF
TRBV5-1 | CASSLTGERTEAFF
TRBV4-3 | CASSVDRASSYEQYF
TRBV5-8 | CASFHPDTEAFF
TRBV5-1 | CASSSTGQGGSDTQYF
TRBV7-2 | CASTPRRGGYNEQFF
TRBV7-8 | CASSLDVADTQYF
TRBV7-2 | CASSYQGAGETQYF
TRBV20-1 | CSATDRGVTF
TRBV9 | CASSPDGGYNSPLHF
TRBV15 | CATSRDTGNTEAFF